This T cell receptor beta chain derives from a study of T cell repertoires in cytomegalovirus infection (dated by TCRdb to 2018 to 2020). Concerning the study at large: Alongside well-studied HLA-B-restricted epitopes, the peptide stimulations were aimed at recently identified HLA-C-restricted CMV epitopes, whose presentation resists viral immunomodulation. Donor HLA type was relevant to the analysis, because carriage of CMV infection together with the matching HLA type was indicated by public TCR beta signatures.

CDR1 MNHEY and CDR2 SMNVEV were looked up in the germline V gene (reference sequence). The CDR3 runs 14 residues from the cysteine to the phenylalanine. Only the CDR3 region is kept as DNA, spanning 42 bases read in frame from base 1. Germline trimming: 3 bases from V, 3 bases from J; junction bases outside gene matches: 5. The paper as a whole reports these results and caveats: The ex vivo response was dominated by HLA-C-restricted CMV-specific TCR beta clonotypes, and the single most frequent clonotype in two of eight donors was supplied by these HLA-C-restricted clonotypes. In both this cohort and an independent roughly 360-donor cohort, the cumulative frequency of public TCR beta family members distinguished carriers of CMV infection plus the relevant HLA type.

Only a few counts were recorded for this clonotype. Its specific antigen is unknown. No qualities accompany the bases; no much larger clone lies one base away. Sample treatment or condition, as interpreted from the label and publication: in vitro stimulation with specific CMV peptide epitopes to enrich CMV-specific T cells. The instrument given in TCRdb is Illumina HiSeq 1500. The public reads were quality trimmed at Q25 with fastp and then assembled into clones with MiXCR by TCRdb, keeping productive beta chains. When rows share a CDR3 protein, they turn into one entry using the most common DNA and genes. Within this sample are about 890,000 distinct CDR3 sequences, with more than 25% of them counted one time only. 11% to 15% of the sample lies in the top ten.

In this chain, TRBV27 is recombined with TRBJ2-7; 7 bases in the middle match TRBD1. This sequence originates from a human donor in good health (CMV status not recorded). Some clones in this sample may be carry-over from other donors' samples. This specimen consisted of cultured CD8+ T cells from PBMCs, obtained from culture after CMV antigen stimulation. The CDR3 reads as follows: CASSFGTAGYEQYF. The DNA is as follows: TGTGCCAGCAGTTTTGGGACAGCCGGCTACGAGCAGTACTTC.